The rows below give T cell receptor beta chains drawn from one sample of a study of naive and memory T cell subsets. TCRdb recomputed calls from the 5' RACE reads with MiXCR, one row per CDR3 protein. The sample includes over 45,000 distinct CDR3 sequences, 4.7% seen only once; the top ten take more than 0.75%. Every receptor here comes from a female donor in good health. CDR3s include the opening cysteine and the closing phenylalanine or tryptophan. D genes are given only for firm matches.

j_call v_call d_call cdr3_aa
TRBJ1-2 TRBV6-2/TRBV6-3 NA CASSYSRGFGYGYTF
TRBJ2-5 TRBV19 NA CASGTPRETQYF
TRBJ2-4 TRBV11-2 NA CASSLAGGWDIQYF
TRBJ2-1 TRBV7-8 TRBD2 CASSPRRAGGLNEQFF
TRBJ2-1 TRBV28 TRBD2 CASSLTSGGVYNEQFF
TRBJ2-3 TRBV19 NA CASSIDGADTQYF
TRBJ2-7 TRBV7-3 NA CASSLYLATTYEQYF
TRBJ2-7 TRBV4-3 NA CASSQGPTSYEQYF
TRBJ2-1 TRBV2 NA CASTPRGSYNEQFF
TRBJ2-1 TRBV20-1 TRBD2 CSAIAGTSFRNEQFF
TRBJ2-3 TRBV9 NA CASSVSSRSTDTQYF
TRBJ1-1 TRBV7-9 NA CASSFSGGGTEAFF
TRBJ2-7 TRBV5-1 TRBD2 CASSRTGTSGGPYEQYF
TRBJ2-1 TRBV7-2 TRBD2 CASSLSGASGNNEQFF
TRBJ2-1 TRBV9 NA CASSVPVQGGEQFF
TRBJ2-3 TRBV29-1 TRBD2 CSVPVGGRSTDTQYF
TRBJ1-2 TRBV7-2 TRBD1 CASSPDRVTGYTF
TRBJ2-1 TRBV6-4 TRBD1 CASSGTGEGSNEQFF
TRBJ2-1 TRBV9 TRBD2 CASSSRLAGVENEQFF
TRBJ2-5 TRBV29-1 NA CSVEGEQRETQYF